These 9 T cell receptor beta chains were all obtained from the same sample, sequenced in a study of blood T cell repertoires in COVID-19. Clones were read by immunoSEQ multiplex PCR, and TCRdb kept only the in-frame ones, dropping some. The repertoire includes 350,000 to 550,000 clones, around 91% of them detected once, and roughly 1.1% sits in the top ten. Source material: PBMCs or T cells enriched from blood (not recorded which). All receptors come from a man aged 25 to 45 who had recovered from COVID-19.

The sample holds one count of this clone. The V gene is TRBV5-1, the J gene TRBJ2-4; a possible D gene is TRBD1 (6 bases). Germline V gene sequence: CDR1 SGHRS, CDR2 YFSETQ. The CDR3 has 15 amino acids. V lost 4 bases, J lost 8 bases, and 19 bases lay in between. The CDR3 DNA follows: TGCGCCAGCAGCATCGGACAGAATAGGTGGGACATTCAGTACTTC. Amino acid sequence: CASSIGQNRWDIQYF.

J is TRBJ1-6 and V is TRBV7-2; the D gene is possibly TRBD1 (6 bases). With 5 bases removed from V and 6 bases from J, the gap between germline ends came to 14 bases. The CDR3 loop spans 15 amino acids. The germline V gene has CDR1 SGHTA and CDR2 FQGNSA. The CDR3 coding sequence is TGTGCCAGCAGCACTAGTACAGGGTTTAATTCACCCCTCCACTTT. Its translation: CASSTSTGFNSPLHF.

The chain couples TRBV30 to TRBJ1-1; D possibly corresponds to TRBD1 (6 bases). CDR1 and CDR2 (germline): GTSNPN, SVGIG (reference sequence). Deletions cut 6 bases from V and 1 base from J, with 9 bases between. The CDR3 is 12 amino acids. The CDR3 loop reads CACRTENTEAFF. The CDR3 DNA sequence: TGTGCCTGCCGGACAGAGAACACTGAAGCTTTCTTT. Full variable domain (missing parts from reference TRBV30 and TRBJ1-1): SQTIHQWPATLVQPVGSPLSLECTVEGTSNPNLYWYRQAAGRGLQLLFYSVGIGQISSEVPQNLSASRPQDRQFILSSKKLLLSDSGFYLCACRTENTEAFFGQGTRLTVV.

V gene TRBV19 combines with J gene TRBJ1-2; possibly TRBD1 for D (5 bases). The CDR3 runs 15 residues. V was clipped by 6 bases and J by 6 bases, with 20 bases between them. Germline CDR1 reads LNHDA; CDR2 reads SQIVND (reference sequence). This CDR3 is CASRPKYRNGDGYTF. The CDR3 DNA reads as TGTGCCAGTAGACCTAAATACAGGAATGGGGATGGCTACACCTTC.

V and J are TRBV2 and TRBJ1-2, with 10 bases matching TRBD1. Germline V gene sequence: CDR1 SNHLY, CDR2 FYNNEI. Germline trimming cut 7 bases from V and 8 bases from J; bases unmatched to any gene: 22. CDR3 length: 18 amino acids. The CDR3: CASIPWGDRGPSGGGYTF. CDR3 in DNA: TGTGCCAGCATCCCCTGGGGAGACAGGGGGCCATCTGGGGGAGGCTACACCTTC.

The chain combines TRBV28 with TRBJ2-7, with TRBD2 matching 13 bases. Trimming took 6 bases from V and 1 from J; bases not matched to a gene: 3. CDR3 size: 15 residues. CDR1 is MDHEN and CDR2 is SYDVKM in the germline V gene. CDR3 loop: CASSVTSGRSYEQYF. The DNA of the CDR3 is TGTGCCAGCAGCGTGACTAGCGGGAGGTCCTACGAGCAGTACTTC.

This sequence joins TRBV5-5 and TRBJ2-1, with 8 bases that match TRBD2. The CDR3 sequence is 15 residues long. V shed 4 bases, J shed 12 bases, and the junction held 15 bases outside the gene matches. Germline CDR1 SGHKS, CDR2 YYEKEE (reference sequence). CDR3 nucleotide sequence: TGTGCCAGCAGCACCGGGACTAGGGGTCTTCTCGGGCAGTTCTTC. It encodes CASSTGTRGLLGQFF.

The chain employs TRBV7-8 and TRBJ2-7; TRBD2 might be the D (6 bases). CDR1 and CDR2 (germline): SGHVS, FQNEAQ. The CDR3 contains 17 residues. V dropped 0 bases and J dropped 3 bases, with 18 bases sitting between them. The chain's CDR3 is CASSLAKGVAANYEQYF. CDR3 sequence (DNA): TGTGCCAGCAGCTTAGCGAAAGGGGTAGCGGCAAACTACGAGCAGTACTTC.

The V call is TRBV5-4, the J call TRBJ2-5, with D perhaps matching TRBD1 (5 bases). The CDR3 sequence is 14 residues long. Trimming cost V 1 base and J 5 bases, with 12 bases left between them. In germline, CDR1 is SGHNT, CDR2 YYREEE (reference sequence). This chain's CDR3 is CASSLQGTRETQYF. Here the CDR3 DNA reads TGTGCCAGCAGCTTGCAGGGTACTCGGGAGACCCAGTACTTC. Combining the CDR3 with reference TRBV5-4 and TRBJ2-5 gives the whole variable domain ETGVTQSPTHLIKTRGQQVTLRCSSQSGHNTVSWYQQALGQGPQFIFQYYREEENGRGNFPPRFSGLQFPNYSSELNVNALELDDSALYLCASSLQGTRETQYFGPGTRLLVL.